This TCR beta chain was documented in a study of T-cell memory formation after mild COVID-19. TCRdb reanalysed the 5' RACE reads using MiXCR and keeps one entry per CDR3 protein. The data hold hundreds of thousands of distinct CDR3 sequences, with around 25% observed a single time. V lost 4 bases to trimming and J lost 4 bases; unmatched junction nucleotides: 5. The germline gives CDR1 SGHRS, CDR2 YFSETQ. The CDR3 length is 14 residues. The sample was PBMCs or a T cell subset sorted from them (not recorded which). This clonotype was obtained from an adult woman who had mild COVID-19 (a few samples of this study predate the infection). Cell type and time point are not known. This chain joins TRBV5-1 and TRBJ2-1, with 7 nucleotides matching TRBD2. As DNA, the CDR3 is TGCGCCAGCAGCCTCCTAGCGGAGTACAATGAGCAGTTCTTC. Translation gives CASSLLAEYNEQFF.